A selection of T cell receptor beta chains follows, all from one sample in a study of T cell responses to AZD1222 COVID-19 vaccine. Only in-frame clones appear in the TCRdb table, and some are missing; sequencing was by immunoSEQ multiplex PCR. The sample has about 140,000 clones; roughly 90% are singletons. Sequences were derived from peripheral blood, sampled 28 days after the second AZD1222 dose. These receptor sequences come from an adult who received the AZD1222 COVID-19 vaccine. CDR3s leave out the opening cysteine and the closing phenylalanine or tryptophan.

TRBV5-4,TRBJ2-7,ASSLAGSGGSSYEQY
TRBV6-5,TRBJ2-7,ASKRTDGYEQY
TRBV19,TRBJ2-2,ASTRAGAGELF
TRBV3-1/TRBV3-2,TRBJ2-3,ASSPGTSGGIPTDTQY
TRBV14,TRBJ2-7,ASSQDRGGEQY
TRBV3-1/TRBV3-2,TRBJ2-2,ASRRLAGGELF
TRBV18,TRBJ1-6,ASSQTGGQGNSPLH
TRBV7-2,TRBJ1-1,ASSIVGSTEAF
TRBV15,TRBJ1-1,ATTQGRGNTEAF
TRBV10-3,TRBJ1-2,AITRDRSPANYGYT
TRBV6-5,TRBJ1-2,ASSWGLGYT